A selection of T cell receptor beta chains follows, all from one sample in a study of T cell responses to AZD1222 COVID-19 vaccine. Produced via immunoSEQ multiplex PCR; TCRdb's table is partial and in-frame only. The sample holds fewer than 150,000 clones, 89% seen once. The material was peripheral blood, obtained 28 days after the second AZD1222 dose. The source of these receptors is an adult who received the AZD1222 COVID-19 vaccine. Both conserved end residues are trimmed from each CDR3.

V gene: TRBV5-4; J gene: TRBJ1-1; CDR3 protein: ASSLEAEAF
V gene: TRBV6-6; J gene: TRBJ2-1; CDR3 protein: ASSTHLAGYNEQF
V gene: TRBV2; J gene: TRBJ2-3; CDR3 protein: ASRYREGGWPTDTQY
V gene: TRBV9; J gene: TRBJ2-7; CDR3 protein: ASSVGGGPLYEQY
V gene: TRBV4-3; J gene: TRBJ1-4; CDR3 protein: ASSQDLGVRREKLF
V gene: TRBV2; J gene: TRBJ2-5; CDR3 protein: ASGASGSNQETQY
V gene: TRBV29-1; J gene: TRBJ1-5; CDR3 protein: SATSLGQPQH
V gene: TRBV2; J gene: TRBJ2-5; CDR3 protein: ASSGFVWASGTGETQY
V gene: TRBV6-5; J gene: TRBJ1-5; CDR3 protein: ASIPYSNQPQH
V gene: TRBV2; J gene: TRBJ1-5; CDR3 protein: ASTTDSNQPQH
V gene: TRBV15; J gene: TRBJ2-1; CDR3 protein: ATSRAGLGNEQF
V gene: TRBV3-1/TRBV3-2; J gene: TRBJ2-3; CDR3 protein: ASSPPAGGSTDTQY
V gene: TRBV7-9; J gene: TRBJ1-2; CDR3 protein: ASSFPGYGYT
V gene: TRBV3-1/TRBV3-2; J gene: TRBJ1-2; CDR3 protein: ASSRTETNYGYT
V gene: TRBV24-1; J gene: TRBJ1-1; CDR3 protein: ATYYSAGCNTEAF
V gene: TRBV9; J gene: TRBJ2-2; CDR3 protein: ASKGGPSGELF
V gene: TRBV7-2; J gene: TRBJ2-3; CDR3 protein: ASSFRLSGDTQY
V gene: TRBV6-5; J gene: TRBJ1-2; CDR3 protein: ASSYSAGGLSYGYT
V gene: TRBV2; J gene: TRBJ2-3; CDR3 protein: ASSGGAGEGGTDTQY
V gene: TRBV6-2/TRBV6-3; J gene: TRBJ1-1; CDR3 protein: ASSYPRPEAF
V gene: TRBV7-2; J gene: TRBJ1-2; CDR3 protein: ASSLAGGQGLVFYGYT
V gene: TRBV6-5; J gene: TRBJ2-7; CDR3 protein: ASSYSAGAGPYEQY
V gene: TRBV5-1; J gene: TRBJ2-2; CDR3 protein: ASSLLRNTGELF
V gene: TRBV4-1; J gene: TRBJ1-2; CDR3 protein: ASSQSPNPLSGYT
V gene: TRBV4-3; J gene: TRBJ2-7; CDR3 protein: ASSQAQGASYEQY
V gene: TRBV27; J gene: TRBJ1-1; CDR3 protein: ASSPDSRNTEAF
V gene: TRBV30; J gene: TRBJ1-2; CDR3 protein: AFVLRSYGYT
V gene: TRBV9; J gene: TRBJ1-6; CDR3 protein: ASSVEPGRDSPLH
V gene: TRBV3-1/TRBV3-2; J gene: TRBJ1-4; CDR3 protein: ASSGQGVNEKLF
V gene: TRBV27; J gene: TRBJ1-6; CDR3 protein: ASSLSRGANSPLH
V gene: TRBV7-2; J gene: TRBJ2-5; CDR3 protein: ASSLAGLADGKTQY
V gene: TRBV5-6; J gene: TRBJ2-7; CDR3 protein: ASSLSGSGRSYEQY
V gene: TRBV19; J gene: TRBJ1-4; CDR3 protein: ASKRQGPANEKLF